This is a list of T cell receptor beta chains from one sample in a study of blood T cell repertoires in COVID-19. Clones were sequenced by immunoSEQ multiplex PCR, and TCRdb holds only the in-frame ones, with some missing. This table holds 360,000 or so clones, over 75% found once. Sequencing used PBMCs or T cells enriched from blood (not recorded which). The receptors derive from a woman aged 25 to 45 who had recovered from COVID-19. The CDR3 runs from the conserved cysteine through the conserved F or W. D genes are given only for firm matches. Some rows mark clone size as missing; the rest say once, few, many or name a class of expanded clone.

CDR3 | DNA | J | D | size | V
CASSLEPTLLAGNHEQYF | TGTGCCAGCAGCTTAGAACCCACGCTACTAGCGGGGAACCACGAGCAGTACTTC | TRBJ2-7 | TRBD2 | - | TRBV11-2
CASSSWTGLIYEQYF | TGTGCCAGTAGTTCTTGGACAGGGTTGATCTACGAGCAGTACTTC | TRBJ2-7 | TRBD1 | - | TRBV19
CASRAADRYNEQFF | TGTGCCAGTAGAGCCGCCGACAGGTACAATGAGCAGTTCTTC | TRBJ2-1 | - | - | TRBV19
CASTGLAKNIQYF | TGTGCCAGTACCGGACTAGCCAAAAACATTCAGTACTTC | TRBJ2-4 | - | - | TRBV19
CASSISGGRTEAFF | TGTGCCAGTAGTATATCAGGGGGCAGGACTGAAGCTTTCTTT | TRBJ1-1 | TRBD1 | - | TRBV19
CATRLAGGSYNEQFF | TGTGCCACCAGACTAGCGGGGGGCTCCTACAATGAGCAGTTCTTC | TRBJ2-1 | TRBD2 | - | TRBV15
CASSFQQGKNIQYF | TGTGCCAGCAGCTTCCAACAGGGAAAAAACATTCAGTACTTC | TRBJ2-4 | - | once | TRBV7-2
CASGLFGDYNSPLHF | TGTGCCAGCGGCCTCTTCGGAGACTATAATTCACCCCTCCACTTT | TRBJ1-6 | - | - | TRBV5-8
CASGRTSHNEQFF | TGCGCCAGCGGCCGGACTAGTCACAATGAGCAGTTCTTC | TRBJ2-1 | TRBD2 | - | TRBV5-1
CASRRTGINQPQHF | TGTGCCAGCAGGCGGACAGGCATCAATCAGCCCCAGCATTTT | TRBJ1-5 | TRBD1 | - | TRBV6-5
CAWSAERGSGWDTQYF | TGTGCCTGGAGTGCAGAGCGGGGATCCGGCTGGGATACGCAGTATTTT | TRBJ2-3 | TRBD2 | - | TRBV30
CASSLRQGSNQPQHF | TGTGCCAGCAGCCTCAGACAGGGTAGCAATCAGCCCCAGCATTTT | TRBJ1-5 | TRBD1 | - | TRBV6-5
CAWSVRAGSYEQYF | TGTGCCTGGAGTGTACGGGCGGGGTCCTACGAGCAGTACTTC | TRBJ2-7 | - | once | TRBV30
CSVYSGGPRGEQFF | TGCAGCGTTTATTCGGGGGGCCCGAGGGGTGAGCAGTTCTTC | TRBJ2-1 | - | - | TRBV29-1
CASRTGTGDTDTQYF | TGTGCCAGCAGGACCGGGACAGGGGACACAGATACGCAGTATTTT | TRBJ2-3 | TRBD1 | few | TRBV6-5
CASSLWDRGNSPLHF | TGTGCCAGCAGTCTGTGGGACAGGGGGAATTCACCCCTCCACTTT | TRBJ1-6 | TRBD1 | - | TRBV27
CASSHVAGGTSYNEQFF | TGCGCCAGCAGCCATGTAGCGGGAGGGACTTCCTACAATGAGCAGTTCTTC | TRBJ2-1 | TRBD2 | - | TRBV4-1
CASLISPGNTEAFF | TGTGCCAGCCTAATTTCCCCAGGGAACACTGAAGCTTTCTTT | TRBJ1-1 | - | - | TRBV2
CAISFIAGVTPYEQYF | TGTGCCATCAGTTTTATAGCGGGGGTGACACCGTACGAGCAGTACTTC | TRBJ2-7 | TRBD2 | - | TRBV10-3
CASSYSDRLEQFF | TGTGCCAGCAGTTACTCAGACAGACTTGAGCAGTTCTTC | TRBJ2-1 | - | - | TRBV6-5
CASSLGPSYEQYF | TGTGCCAGCAGCTTAGGTCCTTCCTACGAGCAGTACTTC | TRBJ2-7 | - | - | TRBV7-9
CSGDRGFF | TGCAGCGGGGACAGGGGGTTCTTT | TRBJ1-1 | TRBD1 | - | TRBV29-1
CASSQVASGNFEQYF | TGTGCCAGCAGCCAAGTTGCTAGCGGGAATTTCGAGCAGTACTTC | TRBJ2-7 | TRBD2 | - | TRBV3-1/TRBV3-2
CASSEGAGRSYEQYF | TGTGCCAGCAGTGAGGGGGCTGGCCGTTCCTACGAGCAGTACTTC | TRBJ2-7 | - | - | TRBV6-4
CASGDYQTYEQYF | TGTGCCAGCGGGGACTACCAAACCTACGAGCAGTACTTC | TRBJ2-7 | TRBD2 | - | TRBV11-2
CASSEGQGNYGYTF | TGTGCCAGCAGCGAGGGACAGGGGAACTATGGCTACACCTTC | TRBJ1-2 | TRBD1 | - | TRBV6-5
CASSLDTGNYEQYF | TGCGCCAGCAGCTTGGATACAGGGAACTACGAGCAGTACTTC | TRBJ2-7 | - | - | TRBV5-1
CASSLIRDSINYGYTF | TGTGCCAGCAGCCTCATACGGGACTCAATAAACTATGGCTACACCTTC | TRBJ1-2 | - | - | TRBV14
CASTLGGSYEQYF | TGTGCCAGCACCCTAGGAGGTTCCTACGAGCAGTACTTC | TRBJ2-7 | - | - | TRBV7-8
CASSPRASGGAYEQFF | TGTGCCAGCAGCCCGCGCGCTAGCGGGGGGGCTTATGAGCAGTTCTTC | TRBJ2-1 | TRBD2 | - | TRBV7-3
CASSLRDNREQYF | TGTGCCAGCAGCTTACGGGACAACCGCGAGCAGTACTTC | TRBJ2-7 | - | few | TRBV7-2
CASSVDRHNEKLFF | TGTGCCAGCAGTGTTGACAGACATAATGAAAAACTGTTTTTT | TRBJ1-4 | - | - | TRBV2
CASSARTSGSIDTQYF | TGTGCCAGCAGCGCCCGGACTAGCGGGAGTATAGATACGCAGTATTTT | TRBJ2-3 | TRBD2 | - | TRBV7-9
CASSQGVAGINTGELFF | TGTGCCAGCAGCCAGGGGGTGGCAGGGATCAACACCGGGGAGCTGTTTTTT | TRBJ2-2 | TRBD1 | - | TRBV5-4
CASSLGQGALAGNTIYF | TGCGCCAGCAGCTTGGGACAGGGGGCTTTGGCTGGAAACACCATATATTTT | TRBJ1-3 | TRBD1 | - | TRBV5-1
CASSLITVQDSPLHF | TGTGCCAGCAGCTTGATAACTGTGCAGGATTCACCCCTCCACTTT | TRBJ1-6 | - | - | TRBV7-2
CASSSQVVTEAFF | TGTGCCAGCAGCTCACAGGTGGTCACTGAAGCTTTCTTT | TRBJ1-1 | - | - | TRBV13
CSANSQETQYF | TGCAGTGCTAACTCCCAAGAGACCCAGTACTTC | TRBJ2-5 | - | - | TRBV20-1
CASSLAPGTKTQYF | TGTGCCAGCAGCTTAGCGCCAGGGACTAAGACCCAGTACTTC | TRBJ2-5 | TRBD2 | - | TRBV7-2
CASSFGAGGNQPQHF | TGCGCCAGCAGCTTTGGTGCAGGGGGCAATCAGCCCCAGCATTTT | TRBJ1-5 | - | - | TRBV5-1
CASSLAGTRGETQYF | TGCGCCAGCAGCCTAGCGGGAACAAGAGGGGAGACCCAGTACTTC | TRBJ2-5 | TRBD2 | - | TRBV5-1
CASRDRGSGNTIYF | TGTGCCAGCAGGGACAGGGGCTCTGGAAACACCATATATTTT | TRBJ1-3 | TRBD1 | - | TRBV3-1/TRBV3-2
CASSGGGRGETQYF | TGTGCCAGCAGCGGGGGGGGTCGAGGTGAGACCCAGTACTTC | TRBJ2-5 | TRBD2 | - | TRBV9
CASSGDRAQPQHF | TGTGCCAGCAGCGGGGACAGAGCCCAGCCCCAGCATTTT | TRBJ1-5 | TRBD1 | - | TRBV7-2
CASSPGGARGYEQYF | TGTGCCAGCAGCCCGGGGGGGGCTCGCGGCTACGAGCAGTACTTC | TRBJ2-7 | TRBD2 | few | TRBV27
CASSPPQGNTGELFF | TGTGCCAGCTCACCACCACAGGGGAACACCGGGGAGCTGTTTTTT | TRBJ2-2 | - | - | TRBV18
CASSMGAGANVLTF | TGTGCCAGTAGTATGGGGGCAGGGGCCAACGTCCTGACTTTC | TRBJ2-6 | - | - | TRBV19
CASSSGTGFGEQYF | TGCGCCAGCAGCTCCGGGACAGGGTTCGGCGAGCAGTACTTC | TRBJ2-7 | TRBD1 | - | TRBV4-1
CASSEGGRANNYGYTF | TGTGCCAGCAGTGAAGGGGGCAGGGCCAATAACTATGGCTACACCTTC | TRBJ1-2 | - | few | TRBV2
CASSPGGSVETQYF | TGTGCCAGCAGCCCGGGGGGTAGCGTAGAGACCCAGTACTTC | TRBJ2-5 | TRBD2 | few | TRBV5-4